The rows below give T cell receptor beta chains drawn from one sample of a study of cytomegalovirus exposure and HLA in healthy donors. Assay used: immunoSEQ multiplex PCR; TCRdb lists only in-frame clones, some missing. The table includes 65,000 to 85,000 clones, 65% to 70% detected once. Input material: PBMCs. The receptor set was obtained from a woman aged 30 to 39 in good health and CMV-seronegative. CDR3s include the opening cysteine and the closing phenylalanine or tryptophan. D genes are given only for firm matches. Where a row states a size, it is once, few, many or the class of an expanded clone; other rows omit it.

j_call: TRBJ2-5
d_call: TRBD2
v_call: TRBV5-6
clone_size: NA
cdr3_aa: CASSLGLAGETQYF

j_call: TRBJ2-5
d_call: TRBD2
v_call: TRBV19
clone_size: NA
cdr3_aa: CASSTSISGGQETQYF

j_call: TRBJ2-2
d_call: TRBD1
v_call: TRBV19
clone_size: NA
cdr3_aa: CASTQQGGTGELFF

j_call: TRBJ1-6
d_call: TRBD1
v_call: TRBV6-6
clone_size: few
cdr3_aa: CASSFMTGTSPLHF

j_call: TRBJ1-6
d_call: TRBD1
v_call: TRBV7-2
clone_size: NA
cdr3_aa: CASSQGQGVSPLHF

j_call: TRBJ2-7
d_call: TRBD1
v_call: TRBV10-3
clone_size: NA
cdr3_aa: CAISDPGTGAYEQYF

j_call: TRBJ2-6
d_call: NA
v_call: TRBV6-1
clone_size: NA
cdr3_aa: CASSVRVGGAGANVLTF

j_call: TRBJ1-6
d_call: TRBD1
v_call: TRBV5-4
clone_size: NA
cdr3_aa: CASSPGTGVENSPLHF

j_call: TRBJ1-1
d_call: NA
v_call: TRBV7-9
clone_size: NA
cdr3_aa: CASSTSQGTQAFF

j_call: TRBJ1-2
d_call: NA
v_call: TRBV6-6
clone_size: NA
cdr3_aa: CASSRQESSYGYTF

j_call: TRBJ2-7
d_call: NA
v_call: TRBV7-6
clone_size: few
cdr3_aa: CASSSLQGTSGEQYF

j_call: TRBJ2-5
d_call: TRBD1
v_call: TRBV5-4
clone_size: NA
cdr3_aa: CASSLVSGGETQYF

j_call: TRBJ2-7
d_call: NA
v_call: TRBV5-4
clone_size: once
cdr3_aa: CASSLVGDEQYF

j_call: TRBJ2-1
d_call: TRBD1
v_call: TRBV27
clone_size: NA
cdr3_aa: CASSLGPGQGYNEQFF

j_call: TRBJ2-3
d_call: TRBD1
v_call: TRBV6-1
clone_size: NA
cdr3_aa: CASSTGGDGTDTQYF

j_call: TRBJ1-1
d_call: NA
v_call: TRBV19
clone_size: NA
cdr3_aa: CASRQARGLAEAFF

j_call: TRBJ2-5
d_call: TRBD1
v_call: TRBV5-1
clone_size: once
cdr3_aa: CASSPTGGIETQYF

j_call: TRBJ2-3
d_call: TRBD2
v_call: TRBV5-1
clone_size: NA
cdr3_aa: CASRAGLAGADTQYF